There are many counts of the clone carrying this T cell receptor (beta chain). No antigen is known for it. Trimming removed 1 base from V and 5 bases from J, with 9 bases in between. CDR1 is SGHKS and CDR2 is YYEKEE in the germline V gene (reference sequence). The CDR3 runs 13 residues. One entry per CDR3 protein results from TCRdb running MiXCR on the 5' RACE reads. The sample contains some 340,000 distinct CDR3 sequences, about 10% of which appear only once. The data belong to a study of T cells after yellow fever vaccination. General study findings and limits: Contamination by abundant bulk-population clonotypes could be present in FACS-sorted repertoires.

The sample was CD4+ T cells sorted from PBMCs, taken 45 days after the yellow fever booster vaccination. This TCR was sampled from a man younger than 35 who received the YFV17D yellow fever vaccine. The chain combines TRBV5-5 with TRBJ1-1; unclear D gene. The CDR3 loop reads CASSLLVGTEAFF. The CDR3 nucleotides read TGTGCCAGCAGCTTGTTAGTAGGTACTGAAGCTTTCTTT. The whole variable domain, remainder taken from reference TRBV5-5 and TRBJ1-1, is DAGVTQSPTHLIKTRGQQVTLRCSPISGHKSVSWYQQVLGQGPQFIFQYYEKEERGRGNFPDRFSARQFPNYSSELNVNALLLGDSALYLCASSLLVGTEAFFGQGTRLTVV.